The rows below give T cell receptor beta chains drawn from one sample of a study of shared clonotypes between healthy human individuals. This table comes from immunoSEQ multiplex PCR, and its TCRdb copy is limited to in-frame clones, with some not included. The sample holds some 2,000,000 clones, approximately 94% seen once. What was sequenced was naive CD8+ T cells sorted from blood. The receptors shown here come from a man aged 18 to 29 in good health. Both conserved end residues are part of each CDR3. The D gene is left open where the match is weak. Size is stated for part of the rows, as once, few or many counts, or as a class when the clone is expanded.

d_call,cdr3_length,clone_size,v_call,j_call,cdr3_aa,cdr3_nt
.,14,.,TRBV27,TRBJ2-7,CASSSRGTIYEQYF,TGTGCCAGCAGTTCGAGGGGAACCATCTACGAGCAGTACTTC
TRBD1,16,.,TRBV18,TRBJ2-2,CASSPPDRANTGELFF,TGTGCCAGCTCACCACCGGACAGGGCGAACACCGGGGAGCTGTTTTTT
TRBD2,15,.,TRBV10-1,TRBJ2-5,CASSEGRGAQETQYF,TGCGCCAGCAGTGAGGGGCGGGGGGCCCAAGAGACCCAGTACTTC
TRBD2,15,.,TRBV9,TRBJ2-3,CASSVGGSGTDTQYF,TGTGCCAGCAGCGTAGGCGGGAGTGGAACAGATACGCAGTATTTT
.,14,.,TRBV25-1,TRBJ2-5,CASSEWIQGETQYF,TGTGCCAGCAGTGAATGGATCCAGGGGGAGACCCAGTACTTC
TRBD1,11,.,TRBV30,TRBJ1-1,CAWRQGPEAFF,TGTGCCTGGAGACAGGGGCCTGAAGCTTTCTTT
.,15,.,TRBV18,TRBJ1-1,CASSPAPFMNTEAFF,TGTGCCAGCTCACCCGCCCCTTTTATGAACACTGAAGCTTTCTTT
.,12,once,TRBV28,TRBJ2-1,CASSFRTREQFF,TGTGCCAGCAGTTTCAGGACACGGGAGCAGTTCTTC
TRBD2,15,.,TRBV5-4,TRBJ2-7,CASSYGTSGKYEQYF,TGTGCCAGCAGTTACGGGACTAGCGGAAAGTACGAGCAGTACTTC
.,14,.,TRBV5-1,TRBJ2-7,CASSSPGVDYEQYF,TGCGCCAGCAGCTCCCCTGGAGTTGACTACGAGCAGTACTTC
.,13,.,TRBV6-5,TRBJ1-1,CASSYSIGTEAFF,TGTGCCAGCAGTTACTCAATCGGAACTGAAGCTTTCTTT
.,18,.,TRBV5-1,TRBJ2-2,CASSYLTHMGGGTGELFF,TGCGCCAGCAGTTACCTGACCCATATGGGAGGCGGCACCGGGGAGCTGTTTTTT
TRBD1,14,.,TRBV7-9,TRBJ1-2,CASSLLTGVGGYTF,TGTGCCAGCAGCCTCCTGACAGGGGTCGGTGGCTACACCTTC